The 9 T cell receptor beta chains below come from one sample, sequenced in a study of cytomegalovirus exposure and HLA in healthy donors (dated by TCRdb to about 2017). Libraries came from the immunoSEQ multiplex PCR assay. For the multiplex PCR, a mixture combining 60 forward primers for TCR Vbeta segments and 13 reverse primers for TCR Jbeta segments was used. TCRdb holds this immuneACCESS table with in-frame rearrangements only. Some clones are missing; in checked studies, unresolved V genes explain under half, and the rest has no known cause. The sample table shows 150,000 to 200,000 clones, and 75% to 90% are seen once. In total, the top ten clones hold roughly 4.5% of the sample. Sequenced material: PBMCs. Every receptor here comes from a woman between 45 and 60 years old in good health and CMV-seropositive.

This chain uses TRBV19 with TRBJ1-3; D unresolved. The CDR3 extends over 13 amino acids. V lost 5 bases, J lost 0 bases, and 5 bases lay in between. Germline loops: CDR1 LNHDA, CDR2 SQIVND (reference sequence). The chain's CDR3 is CASSPNSGNTIYF. The CDR3, as DNA: TGTGCCAGTAGTCCCAACTCTGGAAACACCATATATTTT.

The chain employs TRBV7-3 and TRBJ1-5, with 8 nucleotides matching TRBD1. Germline-derived CDR1 and CDR2 are SGHTA and FQGTGA. With V trimmed by 5 bases and J by 6 bases, 3 bases remained unmatched. The CDR3 is 13 amino acids. The CDR3 loop is CASSQGAGQPQHF. The CDR3 DNA follows: TGTGCCAGCAGCCAGGGGGCAGGTCAGCCCCAGCATTTT.

This chain joins TRBV18 and TRBJ2-5; TRBD1 is a possible D gene (7 bases). V was shortened by 0 bases and J by 5 bases, with 10 bases between the two germline ends. Germline CDR1 and CDR2: KGHSH and LQKENI. The CDR3 is 14 amino acids. This chain's CDR3 is CASSPPPGGETQYF. CDR3 in DNA: TGTGCCAGCTCACCACCCCCAGGGGGGGAGACCCAGTACTTC.

The chain uses TRBV19 and TRBJ2-7, with a possible D match to TRBD1 (5 bases). The V gene lost 1 base and the J gene lost 7 bases, with 17 bases spanning the gap. Germline V CDR1 and CDR2: LNHDA, SQIVND (reference sequence). The CDR3 runs 15 residues. CDR3 region: CASSIGAGFPTEQYF. CDR3 in DNA: TGTGCCAGTAGTATAGGGGCAGGGTTTCCTACGGAGCAGTACTTC.

The V gene is TRBV27, the J gene TRBJ2-6; the match to TRBD1 covers 8 bases. After removal of 6 bases from V and 1 base from J, the junction contained 14 bases not matched to a gene. The V gene's germline CDR1 is MNHEY and CDR2 SMNVEV (reference sequence). This CDR3 spans 19 amino acids. CDR3 loop: CASSPYRQGTLSGANVLTF. CDR3 DNA: TGTGCCAGCAGCCCTTACCGACAGGGGACCCTTTCTGGGGCCAACGTCCTGACTTTC.

V usage is TRBV7-2 and J usage is TRBJ2-5, with 9 bases matching TRBD2. From germline, CDR1 is SGHTA and CDR2 FQGNSA. V lost 4 bases and J lost 11; bases outside the gene matches: 14. The CDR3 runs 15 residues. For the CDR3, the DNA is TGTGCCAGCAGCTATAGCGGGGGTAACTCGTATGAGCAGTACTTC. Translation: CASSYSGGNSYEQYF.

The V call is TRBV4-1, the J call TRBJ1-6, with TRBD1 matching 9 bases. CDR1 and CDR2 (germline): MGHRA, YSYEKL. The CDR3 totals 15 residues. V was clipped by 5 bases and J by 15 bases; unmatched bases: 14. The CDR3 nucleotides read TGCGCCAGCAGCGACCGGGACAGGGAGCTATCTCACCTCCACTTT. It codes for CASSDRDRELSHLHF.

DNA for the CDR3: TGCAGCCAAGGGGGCACAGACCTATACGAGCAGTACTTC. Translated: CSQGGTDLYEQYF. The chain links TRBV29-1 to TRBJ2-7, with 7 bases aligning to TRBD1. Germline V gives CDR1 SQVTM, CDR2 ANQGSEA. The V gene end was trimmed by 8 bases and the J gene end by 4 bases; junction bases not matched to a gene: 11. This CDR3 has 13 amino acids.

This chain joins TRBV5-1 and TRBJ1-5; no definite D call. The CDR3 runs to 13 residues. Germline V CDR1 and CDR2: SGHRS, YFSETQ. V dropped 1 base and J dropped 8 bases, with 10 bases sitting between them. CDR3 region: CASSLTGVEPQHF. The CDR3 DNA is TGCGCCAGCAGCTTGACGGGTGTGGAGCCCCAGCATTTT.